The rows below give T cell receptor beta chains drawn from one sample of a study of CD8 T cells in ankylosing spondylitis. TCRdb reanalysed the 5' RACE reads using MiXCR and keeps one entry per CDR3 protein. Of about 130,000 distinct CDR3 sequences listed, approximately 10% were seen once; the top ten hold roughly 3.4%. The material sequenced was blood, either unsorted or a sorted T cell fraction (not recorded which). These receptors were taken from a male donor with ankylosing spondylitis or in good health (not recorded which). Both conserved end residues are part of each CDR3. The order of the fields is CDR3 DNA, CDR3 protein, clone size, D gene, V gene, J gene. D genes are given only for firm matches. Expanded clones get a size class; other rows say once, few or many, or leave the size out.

CDR3nt: TGTGCCAGCAGTTTGGGACAGGGGAGGTTATTTCAGCCCCAGCATTTT
CDR3aa: CASSLGQGRLFQPQHF
abundance: .
d_gene: TRBD1
v_gene: TRBV12-3/TRBV12-4
j_gene: TRBJ1-5

CDR3nt: TGTGCCAGCAGCTTTGGACAGGGCAGCACAGATACGCAGTATTTT
CDR3aa: CASSFGQGSTDTQYF
abundance: many
d_gene: TRBD1
v_gene: TRBV7-2
j_gene: TRBJ2-3

CDR3nt: TGCAGTGTTTCTGCGGACCGCTATGGCTACACCTTC
CDR3aa: CSVSADRYGYTF
abundance: many
d_gene: .
v_gene: TRBV20-1
j_gene: TRBJ1-2

CDR3nt: TGTGCCAGCAGCTTAGAGGTGTTCAAAGAGACCCAGTACTTC
CDR3aa: CASSLEVFKETQYF
abundance: few
d_gene: .
v_gene: TRBV7-2
j_gene: TRBJ2-5

CDR3nt: TGCAGTGCTCGCCGGGGGACAGGGAACAATGAGCAGTTCTTC
CDR3aa: CSARRGTGNNEQFF
abundance: many
d_gene: TRBD1
v_gene: TRBV20-1
j_gene: TRBJ2-1

CDR3nt: TGTGCCAGCAGCCGGACTAGAGAAGAGACCCAGTACTTC
CDR3aa: CASSRTREETQYF
abundance: .
d_gene: TRBD2
v_gene: TRBV7-3
j_gene: TRBJ2-5

CDR3nt: TGTGCCAGCAGCCAAAAAGGACAGAGGAATGAAAAACTGTTTTTT
CDR3aa: CASSQKGQRNEKLFF
abundance: many
d_gene: .
v_gene: TRBV7-2
j_gene: TRBJ1-4

CDR3nt: TGTGCCAGCAGCTGGCAGGCGGGGGAAGCTTTCTTT
CDR3aa: CASSWQAGEAFF
abundance: few
d_gene: .
v_gene: TRBV7-9
j_gene: TRBJ1-1

CDR3nt: TGTGCCACCAGCAGAGGGACACACAACACCGGGGAGCTGTTTTTT
CDR3aa: CATSRGTHNTGELFF
abundance: .
d_gene: .
v_gene: TRBV15
j_gene: TRBJ2-2

CDR3nt: TGCGCCAGCAGCAAAACCGGGACAGAGCCCTACGAGCAGTACTTC
CDR3aa: CASSKTGTEPYEQYF
abundance: few
d_gene: TRBD1
v_gene: TRBV5-1
j_gene: TRBJ2-7

CDR3nt: TGCAGTGCTAGGGGGGACAGCGGGAAGGAGACCCAGTACTTC
CDR3aa: CSARGDSGKETQYF
abundance: .
d_gene: .
v_gene: TRBV20-1
j_gene: TRBJ2-5

CDR3nt: TGTGCCAGCAGCTTAAGGGTCTCTGGAAACACCATATATTTT
CDR3aa: CASSLRVSGNTIYF
abundance: many
d_gene: .
v_gene: TRBV5-5
j_gene: TRBJ1-3

CDR3nt: TGTGCCAGCAGACTTCGACAGGGGGCAGAGACCCAGTACTTC
CDR3aa: CASRLRQGAETQYF
abundance: many
d_gene: TRBD1
v_gene: TRBV28
j_gene: TRBJ2-5

CDR3nt: TGTGCCAGCAGCCGGACTAGCGGGTCCTCCTACGAGCAGTACTTC
CDR3aa: CASSRTSGSSYEQYF
abundance: few
d_gene: TRBD2
v_gene: TRBV7-2
j_gene: TRBJ2-7

CDR3nt: TGTGCCATCAGTGGGGCGGGGGAGAATTCACCCCTCCACTTT
CDR3aa: CAISGAGENSPLHF
abundance: many
d_gene: .
v_gene: TRBV10-3
j_gene: TRBJ1-6

CDR3nt: TGTGCCAGCAGCGGGGCGACTAGCGGGAATTACCAAGAGACCCAGTACTTC
CDR3aa: CASSGATSGNYQETQYF
abundance: few
d_gene: TRBD2
v_gene: TRBV5-4
j_gene: TRBJ2-5

CDR3nt: TGTGCCAGCAGCCAAGATTTTCCCAGGGCATATCAGCCCCAGCATTTT
CDR3aa: CASSQDFPRAYQPQHF
abundance: many
d_gene: .
v_gene: TRBV14
j_gene: TRBJ1-5

CDR3nt: TGCAGTGCCACACCTTATAGCGGGAGGAGCGATGAGCAGTTCTTC
CDR3aa: CSATPYSGRSDEQFF
abundance: few
d_gene: TRBD2
v_gene: TRBV20-1
j_gene: TRBJ2-1

CDR3nt: TGTGCCAGCAGCTCACAGCGCAATGAGCAGTTCTTC
CDR3aa: CASSSQRNEQFF
abundance: .
d_gene: .
v_gene: TRBV7-8
j_gene: TRBJ2-1

CDR3nt: TGCAGTGCTCCTAGCGGAATCTCCTACGAGCAGTACTTC
CDR3aa: CSAPSGISYEQYF
abundance: many
d_gene: TRBD2
v_gene: TRBV20-1
j_gene: TRBJ2-7

CDR3nt: TGTGCCAGCAGGGACGGACAGGGGAGCGTCTACGAGCAGTACTTC
CDR3aa: CASRDGQGSVYEQYF
abundance: few
d_gene: TRBD1
v_gene: TRBV6-1
j_gene: TRBJ2-7

CDR3nt: TGCGCCAGCACCCAACTAGACATACTACTAGCCAAAAACATTCAGTACTTC
CDR3aa: CASTQLDILLAKNIQYF
abundance: .
d_gene: .
v_gene: TRBV5-1
j_gene: TRBJ2-4

CDR3nt: TGCGCCAGCAGCTTGGCCGCAGCATCCCGGGAAGAGCAGTACTTC
CDR3aa: CASSLAAASREEQYF
abundance: .
d_gene: .
v_gene: TRBV5-1
j_gene: TRBJ2-7

CDR3nt: TGTGCCAGCAGCCCGGGACTAGCGGGACGAGAGACCCAGTACTTC
CDR3aa: CASSPGLAGRETQYF
abundance: many
d_gene: TRBD2
v_gene: TRBV7-2
j_gene: TRBJ2-5

CDR3nt: TGTGCCACCAGCAGAGAGGCTAGCGTACACAATGAGCAGTTCTTC
CDR3aa: CATSREASVHNEQFF
abundance: .
d_gene: .
v_gene: TRBV15
j_gene: TRBJ2-1

CDR3nt: TGTGCCAGCAGTTTTGCGGGAAAAGAGACCCAGTACTTC
CDR3aa: CASSFAGKETQYF
abundance: .
d_gene: .
v_gene: TRBV12-3/TRBV12-4
j_gene: TRBJ2-5

CDR3nt: TGCGCCAGCAGCTTGGTGGGGACAACCTACGAGCAGTACTTC
CDR3aa: CASSLVGTTYEQYF
abundance: many
d_gene: .
v_gene: TRBV5-1
j_gene: TRBJ2-7

CDR3nt: TGCAGTGCTAGAGATCCTTGGACAGGGGGCGTCCAGCCCCAGCATTTT
CDR3aa: CSARDPWTGGVQPQHF
abundance: many
d_gene: TRBD1
v_gene: TRBV20-1
j_gene: TRBJ1-5

CDR3nt: TGCAGCGTTGGCGGACAGGGGACCTACGAGCAGTACTTC
CDR3aa: CSVGGQGTYEQYF
abundance: .
d_gene: TRBD1
v_gene: TRBV29-1
j_gene: TRBJ2-7

CDR3nt: TGTGCCACCAGCCCCGGGACAGACTCCTACGAGCAGTACTTC
CDR3aa: CATSPGTDSYEQYF
abundance: many
d_gene: TRBD1
v_gene: TRBV15
j_gene: TRBJ2-7

CDR3nt: TGTGCCTCCACCCAAGATTTTAGGGAGTCCTACAATGAGCAGTTCTTC
CDR3aa: CASTQDFRESYNEQFF
abundance: .
d_gene: .
v_gene: TRBV3-1
j_gene: TRBJ2-1

CDR3nt: TGTGCCAGCAGCTTCGGGACAGACTACGAGCAGTACTTC
CDR3aa: CASSFGTDYEQYF
abundance: .
d_gene: TRBD1
v_gene: TRBV7-2
j_gene: TRBJ2-7

CDR3nt: TGTGCCAGCAGCAGGACAGGAAATTCACCCCTCCACTTT
CDR3aa: CASSRTGNSPLHF
abundance: .
d_gene: TRBD1
v_gene: TRBV7-2
j_gene: TRBJ1-6

CDR3nt: TGTGCCAGCAGCAAATCCACAGACGGTTCCTACGAGCAGTACTTC
CDR3aa: CASSKSTDGSYEQYF
abundance: many
d_gene: .
v_gene: TRBV21-1
j_gene: TRBJ2-7

CDR3nt: TGCAGTGCTATTAGACAGGCTTCCTACGAGCAGTACTTC
CDR3aa: CSAIRQASYEQYF
abundance: many
d_gene: .
v_gene: TRBV20-1
j_gene: TRBJ2-7

CDR3nt: TGCAGTGCGCAAAACAGGGGGCGCCCTTATGGCTACACCTTC
CDR3aa: CSAQNRGRPYGYTF
abundance: many
d_gene: TRBD1
v_gene: TRBV20-1
j_gene: TRBJ1-2

CDR3nt: TGCAGCGTTTTGACAGGGAACACTGAAGCTTTCTTT
CDR3aa: CSVLTGNTEAFF
abundance: many
d_gene: .
v_gene: TRBV29-1
j_gene: TRBJ1-1

CDR3nt: TGTGCCAGCAGCTTTCGGACTAGCGGGGGACTGTACCAAGAGACCCAGTACTTC
CDR3aa: CASSFRTSGGLYQETQYF
abundance: many
d_gene: TRBD2
v_gene: TRBV11-2
j_gene: TRBJ2-5

CDR3nt: TGTGCCAGCAGTTTAAAGTCGACCTACGAGCAGTACTTC
CDR3aa: CASSLKSTYEQYF
abundance: many
d_gene: .
v_gene: TRBV12-3/TRBV12-4
j_gene: TRBJ2-7

CDR3nt: TGCAGTGCTAGCCGATCGCGGGGAGGGCCCTCCGAGCAGTACTTC
CDR3aa: CSASRSRGGPSEQYF
abundance: .
d_gene: TRBD2
v_gene: TRBV20-1
j_gene: TRBJ2-7

CDR3nt: TGTGCCAGCAGCTTAGCGGGGGGACCGGGACTAGCGGGAGGAGGGTTAGCAGATACGCAGTATTTT
CDR3aa: CASSLAGGPGLAGGGLADTQYF
abundance: .
d_gene: TRBD2
v_gene: TRBV11-1
j_gene: TRBJ2-3

CDR3nt: TGCAGTGCTAGGACCACAGATACGCAGTATTTT
CDR3aa: CSARTTDTQYF
abundance: many
d_gene: .
v_gene: TRBV20-1
j_gene: TRBJ2-3